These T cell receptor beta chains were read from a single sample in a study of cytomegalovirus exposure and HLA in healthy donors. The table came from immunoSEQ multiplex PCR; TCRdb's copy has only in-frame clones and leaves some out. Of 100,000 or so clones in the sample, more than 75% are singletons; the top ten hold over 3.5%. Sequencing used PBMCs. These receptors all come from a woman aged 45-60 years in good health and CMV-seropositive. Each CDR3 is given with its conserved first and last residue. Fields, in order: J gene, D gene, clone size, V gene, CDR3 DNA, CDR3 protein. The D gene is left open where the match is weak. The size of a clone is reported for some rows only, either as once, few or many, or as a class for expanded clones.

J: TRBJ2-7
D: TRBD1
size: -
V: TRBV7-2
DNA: TGTGCCAGCAGCTCGAGGGGGCAGCCGACCTACGAGCAGTACTTC
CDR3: CASSSRGQPTYEQYF

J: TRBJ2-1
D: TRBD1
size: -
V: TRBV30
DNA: TGTGCCTCGAAGGGGACAGGGGGAATTTCGTTCTTC
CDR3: CASKGTGGISFF

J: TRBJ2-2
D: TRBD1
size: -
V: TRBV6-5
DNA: TGTGCCAGCAGTTTGGGACAGGGGGCTTCCGGGGAGCTGTTTTTT
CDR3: CASSLGQGASGELFF

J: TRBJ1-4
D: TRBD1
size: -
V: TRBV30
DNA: TGTGCCTGGGCCAACCCGACAGGGATTAATGAAAAACTGTTTTTT
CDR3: CAWANPTGINEKLFF

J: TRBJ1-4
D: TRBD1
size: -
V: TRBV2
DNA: TGTGCCAGCGAGAGAGGGGGCCCTGCTAATGAAAAACTGTTTTTT
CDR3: CASERGGPANEKLFF

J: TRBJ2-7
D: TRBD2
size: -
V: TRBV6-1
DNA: TGTGCCAGCAGTGATTCCAGCGGGAGTAGGTCCCACGAGCAGTACTTC
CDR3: CASSDSSGSRSHEQYF

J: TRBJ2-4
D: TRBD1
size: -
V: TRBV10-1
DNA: TGCGCCAGCAGTGAAGGGACAGGGGTGCAGTACTTC
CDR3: CASSEGTGVQYF

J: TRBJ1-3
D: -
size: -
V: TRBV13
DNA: TGTGCCAGCAGCAACACAGGTACTGGAAACACCATATATTTT
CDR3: CASSNTGTGNTIYF

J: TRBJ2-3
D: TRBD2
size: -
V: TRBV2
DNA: TGTGCCAAACAACTAGCGGGGGACACAGATACGCAGTATTTT
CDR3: CAKQLAGDTDTQYF

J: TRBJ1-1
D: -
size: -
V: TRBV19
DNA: TGTGCCAGTGGCACGACAGCCACCACTGAAGCTTTCTTT
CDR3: CASGTTATTEAFF

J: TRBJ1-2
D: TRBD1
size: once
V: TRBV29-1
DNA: TGCAGCGTCACCGGGACAGGGGTTGTCTATGGCTACACCTTC
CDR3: CSVTGTGVVYGYTF

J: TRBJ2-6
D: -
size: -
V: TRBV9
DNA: TGTGCCAGCAGCGTCAACCGACGGAGCTCTGGGGCCAACGTCCTGACTTTC
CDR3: CASSVNRRSSGANVLTF

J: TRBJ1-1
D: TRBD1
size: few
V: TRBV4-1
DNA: TGCGCCAGCAGCCAAGTATTGAAGGGGGCGGACACTGAAGCTTTCTTT
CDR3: CASSQVLKGADTEAFF

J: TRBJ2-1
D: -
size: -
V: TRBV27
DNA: TGTGCCAGCAGCACCTTAAGGACTGCGAAGGACGACTACAATGAGCAGTTCTTC
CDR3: CASSTLRTAKDDYNEQFF

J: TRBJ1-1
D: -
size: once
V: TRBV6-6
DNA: TGTGCCAGCAGTTACCCGCCCGGGAATGAAGCTTTCTTT
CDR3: CASSYPPGNEAFF

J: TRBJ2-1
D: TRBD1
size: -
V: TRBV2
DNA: TGTGCCAGCAGCCCAGACAGGGGAATCTACAATGAGCAGTTCTTC
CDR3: CASSPDRGIYNEQFF

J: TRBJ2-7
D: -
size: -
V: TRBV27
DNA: TGTGCCAGCAGTTTATCCCCAGGCCTCTCGGGACAAGGAGGCTACGAGCAGTACTTC
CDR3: CASSLSPGLSGQGGYEQYF

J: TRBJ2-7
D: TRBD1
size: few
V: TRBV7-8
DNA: TGTGCCAGCAGCTCCGGGACAGGCATCGACGAGCAGTACTTC
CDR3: CASSSGTGIDEQYF

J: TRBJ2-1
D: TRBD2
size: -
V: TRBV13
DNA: TGTGCCAGCAGCGAAGGGACGACTAGCGGGAGTCGCCCCTACAATGAGCAGTTCTTC
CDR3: CASSEGTTSGSRPYNEQFF

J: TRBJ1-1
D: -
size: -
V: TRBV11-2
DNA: TGTGCCAGCAGCTTATTCCGCAGATCGAACACTGAAGCTTTCTTT
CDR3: CASSLFRRSNTEAFF

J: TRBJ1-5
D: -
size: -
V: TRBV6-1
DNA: TGTGCCAGCAGTGAAGGGGGACATCGGGTTCTAAGGGGCAATCAGCCCCAGCATTTT
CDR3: CASSEGGHRVLRGNQPQHF

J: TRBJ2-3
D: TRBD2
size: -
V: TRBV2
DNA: TGTGCCAGCGGGACTAGCGGGGGGGCACGCACAGATACGCAGTATTTT
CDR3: CASGTSGGARTDTQYF

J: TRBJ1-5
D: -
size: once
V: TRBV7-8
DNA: TGTGCCAGCAGCTTATTTCGGGGAGAGAGCAATCAGCCCCAGCATTTT
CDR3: CASSLFRGESNQPQHF

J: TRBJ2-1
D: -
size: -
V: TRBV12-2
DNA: -
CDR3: CASRSREVGRGNEQFF

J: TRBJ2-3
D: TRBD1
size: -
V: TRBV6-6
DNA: TGTGCCAGCAGTACTGGACAGGTTACAAGCGATACGCAGTATTTT
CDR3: CASSTGQVTSDTQYF

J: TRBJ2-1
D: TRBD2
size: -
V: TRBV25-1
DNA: TGTGCCAGCAGAAGCGGGGGACCATACAATGAGCAGTTCTTC
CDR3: CASRSGGPYNEQFF

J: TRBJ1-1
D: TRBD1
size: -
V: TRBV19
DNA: TGTGCCAGTAGCCTGGGACAGGGGAACACTGAAGCTTTCTTT
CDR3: CASSLGQGNTEAFF

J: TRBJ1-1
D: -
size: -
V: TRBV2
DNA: TGTGCCAGCAGAACGGAGGCTTATGCTGAAGCTTTCTTT
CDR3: CASRTEAYAEAFF

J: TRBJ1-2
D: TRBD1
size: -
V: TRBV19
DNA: TGTGCCAGTATAGCGGGACAGGGGGGAAGCTATGGCTACACCTTC
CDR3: CASIAGQGGSYGYTF

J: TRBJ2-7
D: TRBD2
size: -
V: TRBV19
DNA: TGTGCCAGTAGTCCTCTAGGGACTAGCGGGTTATACGAGCAGTACTTC
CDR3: CASSPLGTSGLYEQYF

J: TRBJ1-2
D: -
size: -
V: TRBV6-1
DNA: TGTGCCAGCAGCCCAGGGGCGGGCTACACCTTC
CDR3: CASSPGAGYTF

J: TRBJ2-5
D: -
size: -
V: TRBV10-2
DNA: TGCGCCAGCAGTCTCAGTAGCGGCCAAGAGACCCAGTACTTC
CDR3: CASSLSSGQETQYF

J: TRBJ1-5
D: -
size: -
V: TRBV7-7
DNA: TGTGCTAGCAGCTTAACCCACAGACCAAATCAGCCCCAGCATTTT
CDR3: CASSLTHRPNQPQHF

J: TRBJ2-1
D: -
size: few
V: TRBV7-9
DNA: TGTGCCACCCGTTTTGCGGAGGCTGAGCAGTTCTTC
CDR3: CATRFAEAEQFF

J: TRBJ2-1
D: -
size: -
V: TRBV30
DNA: TGTGCCTGGAAGGGGCCCCAGATCCCGCCCGTGAACAATGAGCAGTTCTTC
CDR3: CAWKGPQIPPVNNEQFF

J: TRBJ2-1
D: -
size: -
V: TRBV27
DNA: TGTGCCAGCAGTTTAGACCTCAATGCAGGGCTCTACAATGAGCAGTTCTTC
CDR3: CASSLDLNAGLYNEQFF

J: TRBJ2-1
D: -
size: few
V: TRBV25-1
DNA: TGTGCCAGCAGGCAGGGTTATGAGCAGTTCTTC
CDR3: CASRQGYEQFF

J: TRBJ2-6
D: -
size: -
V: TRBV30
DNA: TGTGCCTGGAGTGTCCCTAACTCTGGGGCCAACGTCCTGACTTTC
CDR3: CAWSVPNSGANVLTF

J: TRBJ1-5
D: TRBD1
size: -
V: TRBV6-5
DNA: TGTGCCAGCAGTTTGGGACAGGGAGTTCAGCCCCAGCATTTT
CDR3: CASSLGQGVQPQHF

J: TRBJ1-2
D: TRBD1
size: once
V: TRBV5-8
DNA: TGTGCCAGCAGCTTCGCAGGGGGTTTTGGCTACACCTTC
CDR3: CASSFAGGFGYTF

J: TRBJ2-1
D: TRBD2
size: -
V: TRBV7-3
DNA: TGTGCCAGCAGCTACCACCCGGGACTAGCGTACAATGAGCAGTTCTTC
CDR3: CASSYHPGLAYNEQFF

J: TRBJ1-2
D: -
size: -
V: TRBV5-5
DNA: TGTGCCAGCAGCTTGGATTATTCACAGGGAGCGAGGTATGGCTACACCTTC
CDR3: CASSLDYSQGARYGYTF

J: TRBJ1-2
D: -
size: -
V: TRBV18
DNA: TGTGCCAGCTCACCACCCGGGACACAGGTCGTGAGCTACACCTTC
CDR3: CASSPPGTQVVSYTF

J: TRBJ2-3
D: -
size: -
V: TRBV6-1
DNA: TGTGCCAGCAGTGAGGAGCGAACAGATACGCAGTATTTT
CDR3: CASSEERTDTQYF

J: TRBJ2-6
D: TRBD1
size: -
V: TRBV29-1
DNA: TGCAGCGTTTTGACAGGGGTGAATCAGGGGGCCAACGTCCTGACTTTC
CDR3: CSVLTGVNQGANVLTF

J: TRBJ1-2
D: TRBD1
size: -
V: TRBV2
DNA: TGTGCCATACCGGACAGGGGGGATGGCTACACCTTC
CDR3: CAIPDRGDGYTF

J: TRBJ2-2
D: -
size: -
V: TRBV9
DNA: TGTGCCAGCAGCGTCTCTTGGGCGCCGGATACCGGGGAGCTGTTTTTT
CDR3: CASSVSWAPDTGELFF

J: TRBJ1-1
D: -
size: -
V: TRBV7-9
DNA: TGTGCCAGCAGCCCGCGGGACCGCTACACTGAAGCTTTCTTT
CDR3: CASSPRDRYTEAFF

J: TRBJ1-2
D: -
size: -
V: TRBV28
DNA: TGTGCCAGCATTGGCGGACTGCACTATGGCTACACCTTC
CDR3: CASIGGLHYGYTF

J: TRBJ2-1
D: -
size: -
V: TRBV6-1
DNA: TGTGCCAGCAGTGTCGCTAGCCCAGCCAGTGCCTCCTACAATGAGCAGTTCTTC
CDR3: CASSVASPASASYNEQFF

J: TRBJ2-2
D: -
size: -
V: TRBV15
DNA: TGTGCCACCACCCTGACACACTCAAACACCGGGGAGCTGTTTTTT
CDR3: CATTLTHSNTGELFF

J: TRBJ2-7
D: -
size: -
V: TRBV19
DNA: TGTGCCAGTAGTATAACTAGGACCCACGAGCAGTACTTC
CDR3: CASSITRTHEQYF

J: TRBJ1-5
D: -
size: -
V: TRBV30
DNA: TGTGCCTGGAGTGTACGGGGAAGAGGGAGCAATCAGCCCCAGCATTTT
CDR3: CAWSVRGRGSNQPQHF

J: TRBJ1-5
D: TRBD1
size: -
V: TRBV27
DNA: TGTGCCAGCAGTTTCCGACAGGGAAAGAATCAGCCCCAGCATTTT
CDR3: CASSFRQGKNQPQHF